Here is one TCR beta chain with its context. Antigen unknown. The data stem from a study of OX40 agonist ivuxolimab in advanced cancers. Across the study: Dose-escalation cases comprised hepatocellular carcinoma, melanoma, renal cell or head and neck cancer.

Sequenced by immunoSEQ multiplex PCR; TCRdb stores in-frame clones only, minus some. The sample shows around 56,000 clones, 82% of them seen only once. A history of autoimmune disease or systemic immunosuppression excluded patients. Study results and limitations: With doses of 0.1 to 3.0 mg/kg, CD4+ and CD8+ blood T cells had undergone clonal expansion by week 6. Low levels of normalized T-cell clonal expansion also appeared in some nonresponders.

The CDR3 totals 14 residues. The germline V gene has CDR1 SGHTA and CDR2 FQGNSA. Between the trimmed V and J ends, which lost 5 bases and 4 bases, there was a span of 14 bases. The sequence was obtained from an adult with an advanced solid tumor such as melanoma, head and neck, liver or kidney cancer. The material sequenced was CD4+ or CD8+ T cells sorted from blood, taken in a trial of the OX40 agonist ivuxolimab. V usage is TRBV7-2 and J usage is TRBJ1-2, with D possibly matching TRBD1 (6 bases). CDR3 coding DNA: TGTGCCAGCAGCGAACAGGGTGGAGCCTATGGCTACACCTTC. This codes for CASSEQGGAYGYTF.